The 4 T cell receptor beta chains listed next were all sequenced from one sample in a study of T cell repertoires in cytomegalovirus infection. These receptors' antigens are unknown. TCRdb re-derived calls from the reads in MiXCR, one entry per CDR3 protein. The sample carries about 360,000 distinct CDR3 sequences, about a third recorded once. Source: cultured PBMCs, taken from culture after CMV antigen stimulation. Source of these receptors: a human donor in good health (CMV status not recorded). Some clones in this sample may be carry-over from other donors' samples.

This clonotype was recorded at least ten times. This chain connects TRBV7-2 to TRBJ2-5, with 7 nucleotides matching TRBD2. CDR1 and CDR2 (germline): SGHTA, FQGNSA. This CDR3 contains 15 residues. Trimming removed 3 bases from V and 7 bases from J; junction bases left unmatched: 11. Written as DNA, the CDR3 is TGTGCCAGCAGCTTCGAGAGCGGGACTGGGGGGACCCAGTACTTC. Its translation: CASSFESGTGGTQYF.

This chain links TRBV6-2 or TRBV6-3 with TRBJ2-2, with 8 bases that match TRBD1. Germline V lookup: CDR1 MNHEY, CDR2 SVGEGT. The CDR3 is 14 amino acids. With V trimmed by 1 base and J by 6 bases, 1 base remained unmatched. In nucleotides, the CDR3 is TGTGCCAGCAGTTACTTGACAGGGGCCGGGGAGCTGTTTTTT. Its protein is CASSYLTGAGELFF.

This clonotype was counted many times. CDR3 in DNA: TGCAGTGCGGCCGGGGGCACAAAAAGAAAAGAAGCTTTCTTT. The encoded protein is CSAAGGTKRKEAFF. This rearrangement joins TRBV20-1 to TRBJ1-1; TRBD1 is a possible D gene (6 bases). The CDR3 consists of 14 residues. Per germline, CDR1 DFQATT and CDR2 SNEGSKA (reference sequence). V lost 6 bases to trimming and J lost 8 bases, with 22 bases between them.

The chain carries TRBV19 and TRBJ1-3, with 9 bases aligning to TRBD1. Trimming removed 6 bases from V and 2 bases from J; junction bases left unmatched: 2. Germline CDR1 reads LNHDA; CDR2 reads SQIVND (reference sequence). The CDR3 is 14 amino acids. The CDR3 DNA reads TGTGCCAGTAGGGGGACAGGGACTGGAAACACCATATATTTT. Translating gives CASRGTGTGNTIYF.